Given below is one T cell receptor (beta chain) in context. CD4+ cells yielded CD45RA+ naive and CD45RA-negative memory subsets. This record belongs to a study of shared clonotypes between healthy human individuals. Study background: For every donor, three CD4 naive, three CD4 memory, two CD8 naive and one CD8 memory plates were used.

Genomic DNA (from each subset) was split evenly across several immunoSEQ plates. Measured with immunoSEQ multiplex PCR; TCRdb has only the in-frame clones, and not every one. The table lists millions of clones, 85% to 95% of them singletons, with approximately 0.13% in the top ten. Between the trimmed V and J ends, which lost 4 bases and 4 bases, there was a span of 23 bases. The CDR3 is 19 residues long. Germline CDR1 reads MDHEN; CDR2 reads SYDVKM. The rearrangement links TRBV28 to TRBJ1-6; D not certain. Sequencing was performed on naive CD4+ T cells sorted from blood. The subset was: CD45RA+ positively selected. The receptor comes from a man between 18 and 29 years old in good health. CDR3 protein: CASSSPPGSITGYNSPLHF. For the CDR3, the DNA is TGTGCCAGCAGTTCCCCCCCGGGCTCCATTACGGGTTATAATTCACCCCTCCACTTT.